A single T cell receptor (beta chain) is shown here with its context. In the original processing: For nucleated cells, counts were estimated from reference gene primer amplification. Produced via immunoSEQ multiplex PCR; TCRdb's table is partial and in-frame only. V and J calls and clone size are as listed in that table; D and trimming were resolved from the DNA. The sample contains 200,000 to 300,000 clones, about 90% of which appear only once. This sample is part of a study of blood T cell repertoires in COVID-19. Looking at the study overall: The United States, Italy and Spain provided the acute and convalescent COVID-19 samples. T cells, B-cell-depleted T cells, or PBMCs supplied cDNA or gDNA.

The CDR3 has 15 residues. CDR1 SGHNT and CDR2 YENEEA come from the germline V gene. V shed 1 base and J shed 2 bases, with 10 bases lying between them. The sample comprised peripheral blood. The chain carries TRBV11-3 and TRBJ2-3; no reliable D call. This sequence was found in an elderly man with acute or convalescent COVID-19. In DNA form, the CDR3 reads TGTGCCAGCAGCTTAGGTAGAAGTAACACAGATACGCAGTATTTT. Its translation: CASSLGRSNTDTQYF.